These 12 T cell receptor beta chains came from one sample sequenced in a study of T cells in Graves' hyperthyroidism and ophthalmopathy. Regions amplified from RNA transcripts were the TCR beta CDR3 regions. HTBI primers were employed in a first-round RT-PCR of the TCR CDR3. TCRdb re-analysed the multiplex PCR reads in MiXCR, keeping a single row per CDR3 protein. The data hold 250,000 to 300,000 distinct CDR3 sequences, with roughly 19% observed a single time. The specimen was blood. The receptors stem from a man in his forties or fifties with Graves' ophthalmopathy.

This clonotype was counted at least ten times. The rearrangement links TRBV2 to TRBJ1-4; D might be TRBD1 (5 bases). Trimming removed 5 bases from V and 7 bases from J, with 8 bases in between. This CDR3 contains 12 residues. Per the germline V gene, CDR1 is SNHLY and CDR2 is FYNNEI. In DNA form, the CDR3 reads TGTGCCAGCAGTCCCAGGGTTGAAAAACTGTTTTTT. It specifies CASSPRVEKLFF.

CDR3 residues: CASSLDPLAGGHTGELFF. For the CDR3, the DNA is TGTGCCAGCAGCTTAGATCCCTTAGCGGGAGGGCACACCGGGGAGCTGTTTTTT. The chain uses TRBV11-2 and TRBJ2-2; 11 bases agree with TRBD2. This CDR3 spans 18 amino acids. J was trimmed by 3 bases and V by 0 bases; bases with no gene match: 6. Per the germline V gene, CDR1 is SGHAT and CDR2 is FQNNGV.

This clonotype was picked up a small number of times. The chain joins TRBV20-1 to TRBJ2-1; D is perhaps TRBD1 (6 bases). CDR1 and CDR2 (germline): DFQATT, SNEGSKA (reference sequence). V gave up 7 bases and J gave up 1 base, with 11 bases separating them. This CDR3 contains 13 residues. DNA for the CDR3: TGCAGTGTCCAGGGGCAATCCTACAATGAGCAGTTCTTC. Protein product: CSVQGQSYNEQFF.

This clonotype was counted at least ten times. The V and J genes are TRBV6-1 and TRBJ1-5; possible D gene TRBD1, 5 bases. The V end was cut by 2 bases, the J end by 7 bases, with 9 bases between. Germline V gene data show CDR1 as MNHNS and CDR2 as SASEGT. The CDR3 runs to 13 residues. CDR3 region: CASSEFWDQPQHF. The DNA for the CDR3 is TGTGCCAGCAGTGAATTTTGGGACCAGCCCCAGCATTTT.

This clonotype was found many times. This sequence joins TRBV3-1 and TRBJ2-2; D is ambiguous. The V gene lost 0 bases and the J gene lost 4 bases, with 3 bases spanning the gap. The CDR3 has 13 residues. CDR1 is LGHDT, CDR2 YNNKEL, per germline (reference sequence). The CDR3 DNA reads TGTGCCAGCAGCCAAGACCTCACCGGGGAGCTGTTTTTT. Translated: CASSQDLTGELFF.

This clonotype has more than one count but fewer than ten. J is TRBJ2-1 and V is TRBV18; maybe TRBD1 (5 bases). Germline V CDR1 and CDR2: KGHSH, LQKENI. There are 12 residues in the CDR3. V lost 11 bases to trimming and J lost 6 bases, with 14 bases between them. The CDR3 DNA reads TGTGCCGGAAGGGGTGAGGTCAATGAGCAGTTCTTC. Amino acids: CAGRGEVNEQFF.

This clonotype appeared many times. This chain joins TRBV7-9 and TRBJ2-7; D gene uncertain. CDR3 length equals 14 residues. The germline V and J ends were trimmed by 1 base and 5 bases, with 12 bases remaining between them. Germline-derived CDR1 and CDR2 are SEHNR and FQNEAQ (reference sequence). The CDR3 sequence is CASSLEAKGNEQYF. The DNA for the CDR3 is TGTGCCAGCAGCTTAGAGGCAAAAGGCAACGAGCAGTACTTC.

V and J are TRBV5-1 and TRBJ1-2, with D unresolved. The ends were cut back, 0 bases at V and 0 bases at J, with 9 bases in the middle. The CDR3 is 15 amino acids. Germline V lookup: CDR1 SGHRS, CDR2 YFSETQ. This chain's CDR3 is CASSLGGSPNYGYTF. The CDR3 DNA sequence: TGCGCCAGCAGCTTGGGCGGTTCCCCTAACTATGGCTACACCTTC. Filled out from reference TRBV5-1 and TRBJ1-2, the complete variable domain reads KAGVTQTPRYLIKTRGQQVTLSCSPISGHRSVSWYQQTPGQGLQFLFEYFSETQRNKGNFPGRFSGRQFSNSRSEMNVSTLELGDSALYLCASSLGGSPNYGYTFGSGTRLTVV.

As regards this clonotype: A much larger clone is a single base away; this may be a read error. The genes are TRBV11-2 and TRBJ1-1; no firm D call. The CDR3 loop spans 13 amino acids. The germline CDR1 and CDR2 sequences are SGHAT and FQNNGV. CDR3 protein: CASSNPGRTGAFF. The CDR3 nucleotides read TGTGCCAGCAGCAACCCCGGTCGAACTGGAGCTTTCTTT.

This clonotype came up many times. The chain recombines TRBV12-3 or TRBV12-4 with TRBJ2-3, with D perhaps given as TRBD1 or TRBD2 (6 bases each). CDR3 length: 13 amino acids. V shed 7 bases and J shed 3 bases, with 11 bases lying between them. In DNA, the CDR3 is TGTGCCAGCATGAGGGGGGAGACAGATACGCAGTATTTT. Encoded protein: CASMRGETDTQYF.

The CDR3 bases are TGTGCCAGCAGTGAGCCAGGGCTTCGTATCGATCAGCCCCAGCATTTT. Translation: CASSEPGLRIDQPQHF. The chain uses TRBV6-1 and TRBJ1-5; perhaps TRBD1 as D (5 bases). The CDR3 runs to 16 residues. Germline V gives CDR1 MNHNS, CDR2 SASEGT. The V end lost 3 bases, the J end lost 5 bases, and 17 bases lay between the germline ends.

The chain employs TRBV20-1 and TRBJ2-3, with 9 bases identical to TRBD2. The length of the CDR3 is 12 residues. Germline assignment: CDR1 DFQATT and CDR2 SNEGSKA (reference sequence). Unmatched junction bases numbered 4, after V lost 7 bases and J lost 5 bases. Written as DNA, the CDR3 is TGCAGTGTAGCGGGAGTGAGAGATACGCAGTATTTT. Its protein is CSVAGVRDTQYF.